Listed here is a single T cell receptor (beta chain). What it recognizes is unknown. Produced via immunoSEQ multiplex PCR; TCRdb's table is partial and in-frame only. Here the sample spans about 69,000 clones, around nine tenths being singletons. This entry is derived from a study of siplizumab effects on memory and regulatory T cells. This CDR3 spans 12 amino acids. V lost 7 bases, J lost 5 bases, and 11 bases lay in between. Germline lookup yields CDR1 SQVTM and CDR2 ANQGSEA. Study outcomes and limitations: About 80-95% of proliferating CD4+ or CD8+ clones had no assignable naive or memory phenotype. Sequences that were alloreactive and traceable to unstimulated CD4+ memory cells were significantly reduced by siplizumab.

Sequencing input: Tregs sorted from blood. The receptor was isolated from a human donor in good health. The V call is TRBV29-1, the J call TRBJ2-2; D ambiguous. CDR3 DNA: TGCAGCGGCCTAACCGGGACCGGGGAGCTGTTTTTT. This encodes CSGLTGTGELFF.